Below are 21 T cell receptor beta chains sequenced from a single sample in a study of T cell changes during pregnancy in multiple sclerosis. Clones were read by immunoSEQ multiplex PCR, and TCRdb kept only the in-frame ones, dropping some. Among around 88,000 clones listed, around 92% were seen once. The material sequenced was peripheral blood, taken in the first trimester of pregnancy. The origin of the receptors is a female donor with multiple sclerosis, enrolled in a pregnancy study.

CDR3 DNA sequence: TGCAGTGCTACACAGGTTGCTGAGCAGTTCTTC. This sequence encodes CSATQVAEQFF. This chain connects TRBV20-1 to TRBJ2-1, with D possibly being TRBD1 (5 bases). The CDR3 contains 11 residues. Between the trimmed V and J ends, which lost 4 bases and 9 bases, there was a span of 10 bases. Germline V gives CDR1 DFQATT, CDR2 SNEGSKA (reference sequence).

The genes are TRBV7-2 and TRBJ2-7; weak D call: TRBD1 (5 bases). CDR1 and CDR2 (germline): SGHTA, FQGNSA. Trimming removed 0 bases at V and 3 bases at J, with 6 bases between. This CDR3 has 13 amino acids. The CDR3 region has the DNA TGTGCCAGCAGCTTAGCGCAGGGCTACGAGCAGTACTTC. Protein: CASSLAQGYEQYF. The complete variable domain, with remaining parts taken from reference TRBV7-2 and TRBJ2-7, reads GAGVSQSPSNKVTEKGKDVELRCDPISGHTALYWYRQSLGQGLEFLIYFQGNSAPDKSGLPSDRFSAERTGGSVSTLTIQRTQQEDSAVYLCASSLAQGYEQYFGPGTRLTVT.

The V call is TRBV7-8, the J call TRBJ2-1, with 8 positions matching TRBD2. Germline V gene sequence: CDR1 SGHVS, CDR2 FQNEAQ. Trimming took 6 bases from V and 8 from J; bases not matched to a gene: 9. The CDR3 contains 14 residues. The DNA for the CDR3 is TGTGCCAGCAGTACAGAGCGGGAGAGGTATGAGCAGTTCTTC. Protein: CASSTERERYEQFF.

This clone was seen once. The rearrangement uses TRBV10-3 and TRBJ2-7; 9 bases match TRBD1. The CDR3 contains 14 residues. The germline V gene encodes CDR1 ENHRY and CDR2 SYGVKD. V shed 4 bases and J 5 bases; nucleotides not matched to a gene: 6. CDR3 region: CAISGGTGSHEQYF. Written as DNA, the CDR3 is TGTGCCATCAGTGGAGGGACAGGGTCCCACGAGCAGTACTTC.

This sequence joins TRBV18 and TRBJ1-5; 8 bases align to TRBD1. After removal of 6 bases from V and 7 bases from J, the junction contained 5 bases not matched to a gene. This CDR3 has 13 residues. Per the germline V gene, CDR1 is KGHSH and CDR2 is LQKENI. The CDR3 spells CASSQDREQPQHF. The CDR3 region has the DNA TGTGCCAGCTCGCAGGACAGGGAGCAGCCCCAGCATTTT.

This rearrangement joins TRBV14 to TRBJ2-2; D might be TRBD2 (6 bases). The germline V gene encodes CDR1 SGHDN and CDR2 FVKESK. V lost 4 bases, J lost 6 bases, and 18 bases lay in between. This CDR3 region has 16 residues. CDR3 nucleotide sequence: TGTGCCAGCAGCCTAAGCATCGGGAGTTTGCCCGGGGAGCTGTTTTTT. It specifies CASSLSIGSLPGELFF.

The rearrangement joins TRBV4-2 to TRBJ2-7; the match to TRBD1 covers 8 bases. The J segment lost 6 bases and the V segment lost 1 base, leaving 2 bases of the junction unmatched. The CDR3 loop spans 13 amino acids. Per germline, CDR1 LGHNA and CDR2 YNFKEQ. CDR3 in amino acids: CASSQGTGTEQYF. Here the CDR3 DNA reads TGTGCCAGCAGCCAAGGGACAGGGACCGAGCAGTACTTC.

This chain joins TRBV19 and TRBJ2-5, with D maybe TRBD2 (5 bases). V shed 4 bases and J shed 3 bases, with 12 bases lying between them. The CDR3 is 14 amino acids. Germline assignment: CDR1 LNHDA and CDR2 SQIVND (reference sequence). The CDR3 DNA reads as TGTGCCAGTAGTAAAATTGACGGGGAAGAGACCCAGTACTTC. Translation gives CASSKIDGEETQYF.

The V call is TRBV27, the J call TRBJ2-5; the match to TRBD1 covers 8 bases. V lost 2 bases, J lost 5 bases, and 7 bases stayed unmatched. The CDR3 contains 15 residues. Per the germline V gene, CDR1 is MNHEY and CDR2 is SMNVEV (reference sequence). The CDR3 region has the DNA TGTGCCAGCAGTTTACAGGGGGCCGTGTGGGAGACCCAGTACTTC. Translation: CASSLQGAVWETQYF.

This chain connects TRBV9 to TRBJ1-1; 7 bases agree with TRBD1. The CDR3 contains 14 residues. The germline gives CDR1 SGDLS, CDR2 YYNGEE. V was clipped by 3 bases and J by 4 bases; unmatched bases: 6. The CDR3 spells CASSGVGGLTEAFF. Written as DNA, the CDR3 is TGTGCCAGCAGCGGAGTAGGGGGCCTCACTGAAGCTTTCTTT. Looking up the rest from reference TRBV9 and TRBJ1-1 gives the full variable domain: DSGVTQTPKHLITATGQRVTLRCSPRSGDLSVYWYQQSLDQGLQFLIQYYNGEERAKGNILERFSAQQFPDLHSELNLSSLELGDSALYFCASSGVGGLTEAFFGQGTRLTVV.

The rearrangement uses TRBV19 and TRBJ2-5, with 9 bases lining up with TRBD1. J lost 2 bases, V lost 3 bases, and 1 base had no gene match. The germline CDR1 and CDR2 sequences are LNHDA and SQIVND (reference sequence). The CDR3 has 14 amino acids. The chain's CDR3 is CASSMGQGQETQYF. The CDR3 DNA is TGTGCCAGTAGTATGGGACAGGGTCAAGAGACCCAGTACTTC.

The genes are TRBV19 and TRBJ2-2; the D is unclear. Deletions cut 5 bases from V and 2 bases from J, with 12 bases between. The CDR3 spans 15 residues. Germline CDR1 and CDR2: LNHDA and SQIVND (reference sequence). CDR3: CASSYGGANTGELFF. The CDR3 nucleotides are TGTGCCAGTAGTTACGGCGGAGCTAACACCGGGGAGCTGTTTTTT.

The rearrangement uses TRBV2 and TRBJ1-3, with D unresolved. Germline loops: CDR1 SNHLY, CDR2 FYNNEI. V shed 8 bases and J shed 2 bases, with 4 bases lying between them. The CDR3 contains 11 residues. CDR3: CASLTGNTIYF. CDR3 sequence (DNA): TGTGCCAGCTTAACTGGAAACACCATATATTTT.

V usage is TRBV19 and J usage is TRBJ1-5; TRBD1 matches 9 bases. The CDR3 runs 16 residues. From germline, CDR1 is LNHDA and CDR2 SQIVND (reference sequence). The junction had 7 bases not matched to a gene; V was cut back by 5 bases and J by 2 bases. The CDR3 loop reads CASSLDRGSGNQPQHF. DNA for the CDR3: TGTGCCAGTAGTTTGGACAGGGGATCGGGCAATCAGCCCCAGCATTTT.

The rearrangement joins TRBV6-4 to TRBJ2-1, with D possibly being TRBD1 (5 bases). The CDR3 extends over 13 amino acids. Germline V gives CDR1 MRHNA, CDR2 SNTAGT. V lost 2 bases and J 7 bases, leaving 9 bases between the germline ends. This CDR3 reads CASSDGQKNEQFF. DNA for the CDR3: TGTGCCAGCAGTGACGGACAAAAAAATGAGCAGTTCTTC.

The rearrangement uses TRBV29-1 and TRBJ2-1, with a tentative D call TRBD1 (5 bases). The V end was cut by 8 bases, the J end by 0 bases, with 14 bases between. This CDR3 has 14 amino acids. In germline, CDR1 is SQVTM, CDR2 ANQGSEA. CDR3 DNA sequence: TGCAGCTTAATGACAGCATTCTCCTACAATGAGCAGTTCTTC. It is translated as CSLMTAFSYNEQFF.

The CDR3 is CASSFLDPHNEQFF. The CDR3 DNA sequence: TGTGCCAGCAGCTTCCTAGATCCCCACAATGAGCAGTTCTTC. The chain combines TRBV11-2 with TRBJ2-1; no clear D. This CDR3 contains 14 residues. Trimming pared 3 bases from V and 5 bases from J, leaving 11 bases between. Germline CDR1 and CDR2: SGHAT and FQNNGV.

The CDR3 DNA reads TGTGCCAGCAGTTTCGGAGGGCCCCAGCATTTT. Translation: CASSFGGPQHF. The chain uses TRBV28 and TRBJ1-5; D gene uncertain. Between the trimmed V and J ends, which lost 3 bases and 9 bases, there was a span of 6 bases. The CDR3 is 11 residues long. Per the germline V gene, CDR1 is MDHEN and CDR2 is SYDVKM.

V and J are TRBV2 and TRBJ2-1; TRBD1 agrees at 11 bases. The V gene end was trimmed by 9 bases and the J gene end by 2 bases; junction bases not matched to a gene: 3. Germline V gene data show CDR1 as SNHLY and CDR2 as FYNNEI. CDR3 size: 14 residues. CDR3 region: CASGTGGTYNEQFF. The CDR3 coding sequence is TGTGCCAGTGGGACAGGGGGGACCTACAATGAGCAGTTCTTC.

The chain employs TRBV28 and TRBJ1-5; no reliable D call. Trimming cost V 4 bases and J 0 bases, with 7 bases left between them. CDR1 MDHEN and CDR2 SYDVKM come from the germline V gene. The CDR3 covers 14 residues. CDR3 in DNA: TGTGCCAGCAGTTCTGGCCTTAGCAATCAGCCCCAGCATTTT. Its protein product is CASSSGLSNQPQHF.

The chain joins TRBV5-1 to TRBJ1-1; D is possibly TRBD1 (5 bases). The V and J ends lost 0 bases and 14 bases respectively, with 17 bases between them. CDR1 is SGHRS and CDR2 is YFSETQ in the germline V gene. The CDR3 sequence is 13 residues long. In DNA, the CDR3 is TGCGCCAGCAGCTTGGCGGGGGTCGAGGAAACGTTCTTT. Translation gives CASSLAGVEETFF. Combining the CDR3 with reference TRBV5-1 and TRBJ1-1 gives the whole variable domain KAGVTQTPRYLIKTRGQQVTLSCSPISGHRSVSWYQQTPGQGLQFLFEYFSETQRNKGNFPGRFSGRQFSNSRSEMNVSTLELGDSALYLCASSLAGVEETFFGQGTRLTVV.